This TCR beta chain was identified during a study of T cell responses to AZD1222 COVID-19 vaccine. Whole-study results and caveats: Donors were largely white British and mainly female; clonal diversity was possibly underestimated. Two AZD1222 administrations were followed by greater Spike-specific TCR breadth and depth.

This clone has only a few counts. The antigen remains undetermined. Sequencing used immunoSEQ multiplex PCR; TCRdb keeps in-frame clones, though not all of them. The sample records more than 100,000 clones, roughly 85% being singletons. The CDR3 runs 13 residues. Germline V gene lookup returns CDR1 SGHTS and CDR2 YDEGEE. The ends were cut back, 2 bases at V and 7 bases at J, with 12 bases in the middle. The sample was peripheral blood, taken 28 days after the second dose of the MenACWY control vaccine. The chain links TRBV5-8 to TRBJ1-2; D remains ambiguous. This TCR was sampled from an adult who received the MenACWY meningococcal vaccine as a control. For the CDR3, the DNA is TGTGCCAGCAGCTTCCTCACAGCCCTTGGCTACACCTTC. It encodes CASSFLTALGYTF.